This TCR beta chain was sequenced during a study of cytomegalovirus exposure and HLA in healthy donors. Study results and limitations: Immune exposure was documented only through CMV serostatus. A later analysis associated some 18,000 TCR beta sequences with HLA alleles at a 0.05 false discovery rate. The majority of CMV-associated TCR beta chains were reported as apparently HLA-restricted in a later analysis.

This clone has a handful of counts. Its target is not known. The germline gene is not matched at one end of the junction; a read error may be the cause. The CDR3 extends over 13 amino acids. Looked up from germline, CDR1 is SNHLY and CDR2 is FYNNEI. The PCR contained 60 Vbeta and 13 Jbeta primers. This table comes from immunoSEQ multiplex PCR, and its TCRdb copy is limited to in-frame clones, with some not included. The sample has 50,000 to 65,000 clones, around three quarters seen once. What was sequenced was PBMCs. The gene calls are TRBV2 and TRBJ2-3; D unresolved. The sequence was collected from a woman in her 50s in good health and CMV-seropositive. Here the CDR3 reads CARRPGRADTQYF. The CDR3 nucleotides read TGTGCCCGCAGGCCCGGCCGGGCAGATACGCAGTATTTT.